This record covers a single T cell receptor (beta chain). These data are taken from a study of T-cell reconstitution after alpha-beta-depleted transplantation in children. A library of TCRbeta sequences, prepared with unique molecular identifiers, was generated. A single record per CDR3 protein comes from TCRdb applying MiXCR to the PCR reads. The sample records some 140,000 distinct CDR3 sequences, about 9.9% being singletons. The source was PBMCs, mostly from graft donor cells, collected 180 days after TCRalphabeta/CD19-depleted stem cell transplant. The source is a girl less than two years old who had a stem cell transplant for combined immunodeficiency, so the T cells may come from the graft donor.

This CDR3 is CAIRPKQGAIYEQYF. CDR3 coding DNA: TGTGCCATCAGGCCCAAACAGGGGGCGATCTACGAGCAGTACTTC. This sequence joins TRBV10-3 and TRBJ2-7; 9 bases match TRBD1. Germline V CDR1 and CDR2: ENHRY, SYGVKD. The CDR3 is 15 residues long. The ends lost 6 bases at V and 3 bases at J; junction bases unmatched: 9.